The 18 T cell receptor beta chains below all came from one sample that was sequenced in a study of low-dose radiotherapy and immunotherapy resistance in tumors (dated by TCRdb to between 2021 and 2022). TCRdb names Illumina HiSeq 2500 as the instrument used. First-strand cDNA was synthesized using Superscript III and a set of TRAV- and TRBV-specific primers, so that both TCRalpha and TCRbeta chains were covered. TCRs were amplified for 15 to 20 PCR cycles with Phusion, using a constant-region primer paired with the adapter attached to the V primers. The public sequencing data were trimmed at Q25 with fastp and processed into clonotypes with MiXCR by TCRdb, which kept only in-frame beta chains. Rows merge per CDR3 protein into single entries with the most common DNA and genes. The sample has around 65,000 distinct CDR3 sequences on record, about 25% of them singletons. In total, the top ten clones hold 5.5% to 8% of the sample.

Sample time point, as interpreted from the label and publication: before trial treatment. Sequencing used PBMCs, obtained before treatment. The origin of the receptors is a male donor with rectosigmoid adenocarcinoma.

This clonotype was found many times. The gene calls are TRBV29-1 and TRBJ2-7, with D possibly being TRBD1 (5 bases). This CDR3 comprises 12 residues. CDR1 and CDR2 (germline): SQVTM, ANQGSEA. V was pared by 6 bases and J by 4 bases, with 13 bases between. This chain's CDR3 is CSVNDSGYEQYF. As DNA, the CDR3 is TGCAGCGTGAATGACAGTGGTTACGAGCAGTACTTC.

This clonotype was seen ten or more times. The chain combines TRBV7-9 with TRBJ2-5; D might be TRBD1 (5 bases). V shed 2 bases and J shed 3 bases, with 10 bases lying between them. There are 14 residues in the CDR3. Germline CDR1 and CDR2: SEHNR and FQNEAQ (reference sequence). CDR3 nucleotides: TGTGCCAGCAGCTTAAGAAACAGGAAAGAGACCCAGTACTTC. This encodes CASSLRNRKETQYF.

This clonotype was counted ten times or more. The chain joins TRBV10-3 to TRBJ2-3, with TRBD2 matching over 10 bases. This CDR3 has 16 amino acids. Trimming removed 0 bases from V and 6 bases from J; junction bases left unmatched: 6. CDR1 and CDR2 (germline): ENHRY, SYGVKD. CDR3 residues: CAISESGSGGSDTQYF. CDR3 coding DNA: TGTGCCATCAGTGAGTCGGGTAGCGGGGGGTCCGATACGCAGTATTTT.

This clonotype was recorded many times. The V gene is TRBV28, the J gene TRBJ1-5; D not resolved. V lost 3 bases and J lost 0, with 12 bases in between. The CDR3 contains 16 residues. From germline, CDR1 is MDHEN and CDR2 SYDVKM. This chain's CDR3 is CASSFKGFYSNQPQHF. The CDR3 nucleotides are TGTGCCAGCAGTTTTAAGGGTTTCTATAGCAATCAGCCCCAGCATTTT.

There are a few counts of this clonotype. This rearrangement joins TRBV5-8 to TRBJ2-7; no firm D call. V shed 2 bases and J shed 3 bases, with 15 bases lying between them. CDR1 is SGHTS and CDR2 is YDEGEE in the germline V gene. There are 15 residues in the CDR3. CDR3 sequence reads: CASSLNSGSRYEQYF. CDR3 nucleotides: TGTGCCAGCAGCTTAAACTCGGGTTCACGCTACGAGCAGTACTTC.

This clonotype was counted between two and nine times. The chain joins TRBV11-2 to TRBJ2-3; D is perhaps TRBD1 (6 bases). This CDR3 is 16 amino acids long. The V end lost 4 bases, the J end lost 0 bases, and 14 bases lay between the germline ends. Germline V gene sequence: CDR1 SGHAT, CDR2 FQNNGV. The CDR3 sequence: CASSSWGQTSTDTQYF. Written as DNA, the CDR3 is TGTGCCAGCAGCTCCTGGGGGCAGACCAGCACAGATACGCAGTATTTT.

By share, this clonotype counts as medium-sized (0.01 to 0.1%). The CDR3, as DNA: TGCGCCAGCAGCCTCGATTCCCTAGCGGGAGTCGAGCAGTACTTC. Translating gives CASSLDSLAGVEQYF. The chain links TRBV4-3 to TRBJ2-7; TRBD2 matches at 10 bases. V shed 4 bases and J 6 bases; nucleotides not matched to a gene: 9. Germline V gives CDR1 LGHNA, CDR2 YSLEER. The CDR3 runs to 15 residues.

In the case of this clonotype: This may stem from a read error, because a much larger clone lies one nucleotide away. V and J are TRBV7-9 and TRBJ2-7; D remains ambiguous. With 3 bases removed from V and 7 bases from J, the gap between germline ends came to 10 bases. In germline, CDR1 is SEHNR, CDR2 FQNEAQ (reference sequence). This CDR3 has 12 residues. The chain's CDR3 is CASSLAAREQYF. In nucleotides, the CDR3 is TGTGCCAGCAGCTTGGCCGCTAGGGAGCAGTACTTC.

The sample holds many counts of this clonotype. The V and J genes are TRBV27 and TRBJ1-5; 12 positions match TRBD1. The CDR3 has 15 amino acids. Per the germline V gene, CDR1 is MNHEY and CDR2 is SMNVEV (reference sequence). V shed 5 bases, J shed 7 bases, and the junction held 6 bases outside the gene matches. In nucleotides, the CDR3 is TGTGCCAGCAGTCCCGGGACAGGGGGCTTGCAGCCCCAGCATTTT. Its translation: CASSPGTGGLQPQHF.

The chain links TRBV20-1 to TRBJ2-5; 9 positions agree with TRBD1. V lost 0 bases, J lost 5 bases, and 7 bases stayed unmatched. The CDR3 totals 15 residues. The germline V gene has CDR1 DFQATT and CDR2 SNEGSKA (reference sequence). CDR3 in amino acids: CSARDLQGAMETQYF. In nucleotides, the CDR3 is TGCAGTGCTAGAGATCTACAGGGGGCCATGGAGACCCAGTACTTC.

The rearrangement uses TRBV7-2 and TRBJ2-5; D gene unclear. Germline CDR1 SGHTA, CDR2 FQGNSA. V was cut by 0 bases and J by 3 bases, with 8 bases left in between. CDR3 size: 14 residues. This chain's CDR3 is CASSLARGEETQYF. CDR3 coding DNA: TGTGCCAGCAGCTTAGCGAGAGGCGAAGAGACCCAGTACTTC.

This clonotype came up many times. Written as DNA, the CDR3 is TGTGCCAGCAGGGGTAGCGGGAGCACAGATACGCAGTATTTT. Translating gives CASRGSGSTDTQYF. The chain carries TRBV6-2 or TRBV6-3 and TRBJ2-3; 7 bases match TRBD2. Trimming cost V 6 bases and J 0 bases; bases outside gene matches: 3. Germline V gene lookup returns CDR1 MNHEY and CDR2 SVGEGT. The CDR3 contains 14 residues.

This clonotype occurred a few times. The V gene is TRBV20-1, the J gene TRBJ2-2, with TRBD2 matching 10 bases. The V segment lost 6 bases and the J segment 4 bases; nucleotides outside the gene matches: 5. CDR1 is DFQATT and CDR2 is SNEGSKA in the germline V gene (reference sequence). CDR3 size: 14 residues. CDR3 bases: TGCAGTGCCTTTACTAGCGGGGCCACCGGGGAGCTGTTTTTT. It is translated as CSAFTSGATGELFF.

This clonotype was recorded at least ten times. The chain recombines TRBV7-9 with TRBJ1-5; D possibly corresponds to TRBD1 (5 bases). This CDR3 has 15 amino acids. The V end lost 3 bases, the J end lost 0 bases, and 9 bases lay between the germline ends. Germline V gene lookup returns CDR1 SEHNR and CDR2 FQNEAQ (reference sequence). The CDR3 sequence is CASSFGDLSNQPQHF. The CDR3 nucleotides are TGTGCCAGCAGCTTCGGGGACCTTAGCAATCAGCCCCAGCATTTT. The full variable domain, completed using reference TRBV7-9 and TRBJ1-5, is DTGVSQNPRHKITKRGQNVTFRCDPISEHNRLYWYRQTLGQGPEFLTYFQNEAQLEKSRLLSDRFSAERPKGSFSTLEIQRTEQGDSAMYLCASSFGDLSNQPQHFGDGTRLSIL.

This clonotype was observed at least ten times. V is TRBV19 and J is TRBJ1-5, with D possibly being TRBD1 (5 bases). Germline CDR1 and CDR2: LNHDA and SQIVND (reference sequence). Trimming removed 5 bases from V and 3 bases from J, with 11 bases in between. There are 14 residues in the CDR3. The CDR3 region has the DNA TGTGCCAGTAGTTCATCGGGGCTCAATCAGCCCCAGCATTTT. This encodes CASSSSGLNQPQHF.

The CDR3 DNA follows: TGCAGTGCTCAGGGGCTAGCGGGGCACTTGAGCTCCTACGAGCAGTACTTC. Its protein is CSAQGLAGHLSSYEQYF. This sequence joins TRBV20-1 and TRBJ2-7; TRBD2 matches at 9 bases. Germline assignment: CDR1 DFQATT and CDR2 SNEGSKA (reference sequence). This CDR3 is 17 amino acids long. V was pared by 5 bases and J by 0 bases, with 14 bases of the junction left unmatched.

This clonotype was counted ten times or more. The J gene is TRBJ2-2, the V gene TRBV15, with D perhaps TRBD1 (5 bases). Trimming cost V 9 bases and J 0 bases, with 11 bases left between them. CDR1 and CDR2 (germline): LNHNV, YYDKDF (reference sequence). The CDR3 runs 14 residues. This CDR3 reads CATKEQANTGELFF. The CDR3 bases are TGTGCCACTAAGGAACAGGCGAACACCGGGGAGCTGTTTTTT. Based on the CDR3 plus reference TRBV15 and TRBJ2-2, the full variable domain is DAMVIQNPRYQVTQFGKPVTLSCSQTLNHNVMYWYQQKSSQAPKLLFHYYDKDFNNEADTPDNFQSRRPNTSFCFLDIRSPGLGDTAMYLCATKEQANTGELFFGEGSRLTVL.

About this clonotype: A far larger clone is off by one base, so a read error is likely. The V call is TRBV13, the J call TRBJ2-2; D may correspond to TRBD1 or TRBD2 (5 bases each). Germline CDR1 is PRHDT and CDR2 is FYEKMQ (reference sequence). The CDR3 covers 16 residues. V shed 5 bases and J shed 3 bases, with 16 bases lying between them. The CDR3 loop reads CASSKGRASDTGELFF. The CDR3 bases are TGTGCCAGCAGCAAGGGACGGGCTAGTGACACCGGGGAGCTGTTTTTT. The entire variable domain, with the rest obtained from reference TRBV13 and TRBJ2-2, is as follows: AAGVIQSPRHLIKEKRETATLKCYPIPRHDTVYWYQQGPGQDPQFLISFYEKMQSDKGSIPDRFSAQQFSDYHSELNMSSLELGDSALYFCASSKGRASDTGELFFGEGSRLTVL.